The clone carrying this TCR beta chain was recorded at least ten times. The target antigen is unknown. The hyperthyroidism patients had all been newly diagnosed, and their disease duration was under 2 months. Their ages ranged from 18 to 65 years. This entry comes from a study of T cells in Graves' hyperthyroidism and ophthalmopathy. TCR beta CDR3 regions were amplified from RNA. HTBI primers drove first-round RT-PCR of the TCR CDR3. TCRdb recomputed calls from the multiplex PCR reads with MiXCR, one row per CDR3 protein. The table lists about 400,000 distinct CDR3 sequences, approximately 25% of them singletons. Germline V gene sequence: CDR1 LGHDT, CDR2 YNNKEL (reference sequence). The CDR3 sequence is 18 residues long. V lost 4 bases and J lost 4; bases outside the gene matches: 10. Study-wide results and caveats: Ophthalmopathy was told apart from stable hyperthyroidism by a 13 V-J model.

Specimen: blood. V and J are TRBV3-1 and TRBJ2-1, with 13 bases matching TRBD2. The clonotype comes from a man aged 50 to 60 with Graves' hyperthyroidism. The CDR3 DNA follows: TGTGCCAGCAGCCGGACTAGCGGGAGAGGAGTGGGGTACAATGAGCAGTTCTTC. It specifies CASSRTSGRGVGYNEQFF.